At least ten counts were recorded for the clone carrying this T cell receptor (beta chain). Its antigen is still unknown. The entry originates in a study of T cell repertoires in cytomegalovirus infection. On the study more broadly: From public TCR beta signatures came an indication of both CMV infection and matching HLA type. Overall study findings and caveats: Cumulative public TCR beta family frequency identified CMV carriers with the relevant HLA. CMV-specific TCR beta clonotypes restricted by HLA-C dominated the ex vivo response.

CDR1 is SGHTA, CDR2 FQGNSA, per germline. With 2 bases clipped from V and 10 bases from J, the junction kept 8 bases outside the gene matches. The CDR3 is made up of 16 amino acids. TCRdb processed the reads anew with MiXCR; each CDR3 protein has one entry. Of about 260,000 distinct CDR3 sequences in the sample, approximately 9% were seen once. The J gene is TRBJ2-1, the V gene TRBV7-2, with TRBD2 matching 13 bases. This TCR came from a human donor in good health (CMV status not recorded). Some clones in this sample may be carry-over from other donors' samples. Sequences were obtained from PBMCs. DNA for the CDR3: TGTGCCAGCAGCTTATGGCGACTAGCGGGGGGAGGGGAGCAGTTCTTC. Protein sequence: CASSLWRLAGGGEQFF.